The clone carrying this T cell receptor beta chain was observed many times. V was clipped by 6 bases and J by 5 bases, with 14 bases between them. Looked up from germline, CDR1 is SNHLY and CDR2 is FYNNEI. CDR3 length: 15 amino acids. TCRdb reprocessed the RT-PCR reads via MiXCR and lists one record per CDR3 protein. Of approximately 490,000 distinct CDR3 sequences listed, 6% to 9% are singletons. This specimen belongs to a study of response to subunit inactivated influenza vaccine. This TCR was sampled from a man between 50 and 75 years old who received an inactivated influenza vaccine. This sample comprised PBMCs from blood, obtained 23 to 25 months after vaccination. This chain joins TRBV2 and TRBJ1-6, with D perhaps matching TRBD1 (6 bases). In DNA, the CDR3 is TGTGCCAGCAGAACCGGGACATCTCATAATTCACCCCTCCACTTT. Residues: CASRTGTSHNSPLHF.